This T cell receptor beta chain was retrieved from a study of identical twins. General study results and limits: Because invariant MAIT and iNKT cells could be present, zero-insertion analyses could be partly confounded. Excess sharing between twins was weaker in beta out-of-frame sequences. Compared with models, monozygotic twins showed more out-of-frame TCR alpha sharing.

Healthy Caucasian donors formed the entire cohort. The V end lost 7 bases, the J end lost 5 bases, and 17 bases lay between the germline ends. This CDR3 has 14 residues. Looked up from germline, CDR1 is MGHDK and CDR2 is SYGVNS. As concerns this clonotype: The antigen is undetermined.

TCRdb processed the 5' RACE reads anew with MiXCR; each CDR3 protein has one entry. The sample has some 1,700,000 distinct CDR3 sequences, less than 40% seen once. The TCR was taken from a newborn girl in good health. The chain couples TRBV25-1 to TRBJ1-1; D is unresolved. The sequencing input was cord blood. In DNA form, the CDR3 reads TGTGCCAGCAACGGATTTTTGGGCGGGACTGAAGCTTTCTTT. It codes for CASNGFLGGTEAFF.